These 21 T cell receptor beta chains were sequenced from one sample in a study of OX40 agonist ivuxolimab in advanced cancers. To prepare the library, the immunoSEQ multiplex PCR assay was applied. Not all clones reach the TCRdb copy of this immuneACCESS table, which keeps in-frame sequences only. Checked studies attribute under half of the gap to unresolved V genes and leave the rest unexplained. This sample lists about 73,000 clones; more than 70% were detected once. The ten largest make up roughly 0.72% of the sample. The input for sequencing was CD4+ or CD8+ T cells sorted from blood, taken in a trial of the OX40 agonist ivuxolimab. The receptors were gathered from an adult with an advanced solid tumor such as melanoma, head and neck, liver or kidney cancer.

V usage is TRBV18 and J usage is TRBJ2-7; TRBD1 matches at 9 bases. This CDR3 region has 13 residues. CDR1 and CDR2 (germline): KGHSH, LQKENI. Germline trimming cut 5 bases from V and 4 bases from J; bases unmatched to any gene: 3. The CDR3 DNA sequence: TGTGCCAGCTCATCCGGACAGGGGTACGAGCAGTACTTC. Its protein product is CASSSGQGYEQYF.

The chain is built from TRBV19 and TRBJ2-6; maybe TRBD2 (5 bases). The ends were cut back, 3 bases at V and 4 bases at J, with 10 bases in the middle. The CDR3 spans 15 residues. Germline assignment: CDR1 LNHDA and CDR2 SQIVND (reference sequence). The CDR3 here is CASSIGGSGANVLTF. DNA of the CDR3: TGTGCCAGTAGTATTGGCGGGTCCGGGGCCAACGTCCTGACTTTC.

V and J are TRBV7-9 and TRBJ2-1; a weak D match, TRBD1 (5 bases). V shed 2 bases and J shed 7 bases, with 9 bases lying between them. This CDR3 has 13 residues. Germline CDR1 reads SEHNR; CDR2 reads FQNEAQ (reference sequence). The CDR3 sequence: CASSLRQRNEQFF. The CDR3 DNA reads as TGTGCCAGCAGCTTAAGACAGAGGAATGAGCAGTTCTTC. Together with reference TRBV7-9 and TRBJ2-1, the CDR3 gives the full variable domain: DTGVSQNPRHKITKRGQNVTFRCDPISEHNRLYWYRQTLGQGPEFLTYFQNEAQLEKSRLLSDRFSAERPKGSFSTLEIQRTEQGDSAMYLCASSLRQRNEQFFGPGTRLTVL.

The chain carries TRBV5-1 and TRBJ2-3; the D gene is possibly TRBD2 (6 bases). The CDR3 extends over 14 amino acids. V was shortened by 4 bases and J by 3 bases, with 12 bases between the two germline ends. Germline V gives CDR1 SGHRS, CDR2 YFSETQ. In DNA, the CDR3 is TGCGCCAGCAGCATGGCTCGGGGGACAGATACGCAGTATTTT. Amino acids: CASSMARGTDTQYF.

This chain connects TRBV11-2 to TRBJ1-4; D may be TRBD1 (6 bases). CDR1 is SGHAT, CDR2 FQNNGV, per germline. V gave up 4 bases and J gave up 5 bases, with 14 bases separating them. This CDR3 has 15 amino acids. CDR3 sequence (DNA): TGTGCCAGCAGCTCCAACCACAGGGAAAATGAAAAACTGTTTTTT. This sequence encodes CASSSNHRENEKLFF.

The genes are TRBV4-1 and TRBJ2-7, with D possibly matching TRBD2 (5 bases). The germline V gene has CDR1 MGHRA and CDR2 YSYEKL. The CDR3 is made up of 13 amino acids. The germline V and J ends were trimmed by 8 bases and 6 bases, with 17 bases remaining between them. In nucleotides, the CDR3 is TGCGCCAGCGGGAGACTGGGCCTCAGCGAGCAGTACTTC. Translated, it gives CASGRLGLSEQYF.

The gene calls are TRBV7-3 and TRBJ1-1; D is undetermined. This CDR3 spans 14 amino acids. The V end was cut by 1 base, the J end by 0 bases, with 6 bases between. The germline gives CDR1 SGHTA, CDR2 FQGTGA. This CDR3 reads CASSLIHLNTEAFF. CDR3 DNA: TGTGCCAGCAGCTTAATACACTTGAACACTGAAGCTTTCTTT.

The J gene is TRBJ1-1, the V gene TRBV28, with TRBD1 matching over 7 bases. V dropped 4 bases and J dropped 6; count of bases not matched to a gene: 11. Germline V gene data show CDR1 as MDHEN and CDR2 as SYDVKM. This CDR3 is 15 amino acids long. The CDR3 loop is CASSSPFRGGAEAFF. The DNA of the CDR3 is TGTGCCAGCAGTTCGCCTTTCAGGGGGGGGGCTGAAGCTTTCTTT.

The gene calls are TRBV6-5 and TRBJ2-5; tentatively, D is TRBD1 or TRBD2 (8 bases each). Germline assignment: CDR1 MNHEY and CDR2 SVGAGI. The CDR3 contains 15 residues. V was trimmed by 2 bases and J by 5 bases, leaving 15 bases between them. The CDR3 here is CASSYVGGDRETQYF. The CDR3 nucleotides read TGTGCCAGCAGTTACGTCGGGGGGGACAGGGAGACCCAGTACTTC.

V and J are TRBV6-5 and TRBJ2-3; unclear D gene. This CDR3 is 14 amino acids long. The germline V gene encodes CDR1 MNHEY and CDR2 SVGAGI. Trimming cost V 2 bases and J 5 bases, with 11 bases left between them. The CDR3 DNA follows: TGTGCCAGCAGTTACGAGGTATTAGGAGATACGCAGTATTTT. Translation gives CASSYEVLGDTQYF.

The V and J genes are TRBV14 and TRBJ1-1; D gene uncertain. From germline, CDR1 is SGHDN and CDR2 FVKESK. Trimming left V 1 base short and J 6 bases short, with 12 bases between. The CDR3 spans 14 residues. CDR3 coding DNA: TGTGCCAGCAGCCAAGTTCGGGTCAACTCTGAAGCTTTCTTT. Translating it yields CASSQVRVNSEAFF.

This clone is a singleton in its sample. At one end the junction does not follow the germline gene, possibly because of a read error. CDR3 amino acids: CASSPSGVAGGLRNEQFF. The CDR3 DNA sequence: TGTGCTAGCAGCCCCTCGGGGGTAGCCGGTGGACTCCGCAATGAGCAGTTCTTC. The chain links TRBV7-7 to TRBJ2-1, with D tentatively TRBD2 (6 bases). CDR1 is SSHAT and CDR2 is FNYEAQ in the germline V gene (reference sequence). The CDR3 contains 18 residues.

The chain is built from TRBV19 and TRBJ1-1; TRBD1 matches at 11 bases. This CDR3 contains 15 residues. CDR1 is LNHDA, CDR2 SQIVND, per germline (reference sequence). Losses at the gene ends were 3 bases for V and 4 bases for J; bases not matched to a gene: 4. Here the CDR3 reads CASSITGTGGTEAFF. The CDR3 DNA reads as TGTGCCAGTAGTATCACCGGGACAGGGGGCACTGAAGCTTTCTTT.

The chain carries TRBV28 and TRBJ2-1; D uncertain. Trimming took 5 bases from V and 5 from J, leaving 7 bases between them. Per the germline V gene, CDR1 is MDHEN and CDR2 is SYDVKM. CDR3 length: 12 residues. The CDR3 loop is CASSPNNNEQFF. The CDR3 nucleotides are TGTGCCAGCAGTCCCAACAACAATGAGCAGTTCTTC.

The chain has TRBV10-2 and TRBJ1-2; 9 bases agree with TRBD1. With V trimmed by 2 bases and J by 7 bases, 2 bases remained unmatched. CDR1 WSHSY and CDR2 SAAADI come from the germline V gene. The CDR3 spans 13 residues. CDR3 protein: CASSETGGAGYTF. The CDR3 DNA follows: TGCGCCAGCAGTGAGACAGGGGGCGCTGGCTACACCTTC.

This chain links TRBV14 with TRBJ1-3; D uncertain. Germline assignment: CDR1 SGHDN and CDR2 FVKESK. The V gene lost 1 base and the J gene lost 1 base, with 8 bases spanning the gap. The CDR3 has 15 residues. The CDR3 sequence is CASSQAAVSGNTIYF. CDR3 bases: TGTGCCAGCAGCCAAGCGGCAGTTTCTGGAAACACCATATATTTT. Full variable domain (missing parts from reference TRBV14 and TRBJ1-3): EAGVTQFPSHSVIEKGQTVTLRCDPISGHDNLYWYRRVMGKEIKFLLHFVKESKQDESGMPNNRFLAERTGGTYSTLKVQPAELEDSGVYFCASSQAAVSGNTIYFGEGSWLTVV.

The chain is built from TRBV21-1 and TRBJ2-2; the table's TRBD2 call for D was not verified on the DNA. TRBV21-1 is flagged as a pseudogene. The CDR3 runs 17 residues. The CDR3 bases are TGTGCCAGCAGCTCCCCGGGACTAGCGGGGGGGCACGGGGAGCTGTTTTTT. Encoded protein: CASSSPGLAGGHGELFF.

The chain combines TRBV6-4 with TRBJ2-1; D might be TRBD1 (6 bases). CDR3 length equals 15 residues. Germline V gene sequence: CDR1 MRHNA, CDR2 SNTAGT. The ends were cut back, 3 bases at V and 1 base at J, with 10 bases in the middle. As DNA, the CDR3 is TGTGCCAGCAGTGAATTCGACAGGTCCTACAATGAGCAGTTCTTC. As protein: CASSEFDRSYNEQFF.

The J gene is TRBJ2-2, the V gene TRBV18, with D perhaps being TRBD1 or TRBD2 (5 bases each). Trimming left V 4 bases short and J 2 bases short, with 11 bases between. This CDR3 is built from 15 residues. Germline CDR1 and CDR2: KGHSH and LQKENI. In DNA, the CDR3 is TGTGCCAGCTCACTTAGGGACGAAAACACCGGGGAGCTGTTTTTT. Translation: CASSLRDENTGELFF.

The CDR3 DNA reads as TGTGCCAGCAGCGCCCACCCGGGACTAGCGTCGGCAGATACGCAGTATTTT. This translates into CASSAHPGLASADTQYF. The V and J genes are TRBV9 and TRBJ2-3; TRBD2 agrees at 10 bases. With 3 bases clipped from V and 4 bases from J, the junction kept 11 bases outside the gene matches. Germline values: CDR1 SGDLS, CDR2 YYNGEE. The CDR3 totals 17 residues. Full variable domain (remainder filled in from reference TRBV9 and TRBJ2-3): DSGVTQTPKHLITATGQRVTLRCSPRSGDLSVYWYQQSLDQGLQFLIQYYNGEERAKGNILERFSAQQFPDLHSELNLSSLELGDSALYFCASSAHPGLASADTQYFGPGTRLTVL.

J is TRBJ2-1 and V is TRBV11-2; 7 nucleotides line up with TRBD2. Germline-derived CDR1 and CDR2 are SGHAT and FQNNGV. Trimming removed 1 base from V and 10 bases from J; junction bases left unmatched: 7. The length of the CDR3 is 14 residues. This chain's CDR3 is CASSLGLAEGEQFF. DNA of the CDR3: TGTGCCAGCAGCTTAGGGCTAGCGGAGGGCGAGCAGTTCTTC.